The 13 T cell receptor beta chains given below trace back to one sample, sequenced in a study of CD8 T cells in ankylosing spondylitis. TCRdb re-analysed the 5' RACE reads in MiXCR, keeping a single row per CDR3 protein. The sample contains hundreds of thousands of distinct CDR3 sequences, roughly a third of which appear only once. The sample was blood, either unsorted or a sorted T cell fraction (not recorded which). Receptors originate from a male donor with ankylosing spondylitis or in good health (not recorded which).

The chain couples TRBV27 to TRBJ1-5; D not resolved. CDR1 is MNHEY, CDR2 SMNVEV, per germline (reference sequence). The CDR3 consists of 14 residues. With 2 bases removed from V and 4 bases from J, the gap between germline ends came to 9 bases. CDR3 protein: CASSLNGLNQPQHF. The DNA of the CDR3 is TGTGCCAGCAGTTTAAACGGGCTAAATCAGCCCCAGCATTTT.

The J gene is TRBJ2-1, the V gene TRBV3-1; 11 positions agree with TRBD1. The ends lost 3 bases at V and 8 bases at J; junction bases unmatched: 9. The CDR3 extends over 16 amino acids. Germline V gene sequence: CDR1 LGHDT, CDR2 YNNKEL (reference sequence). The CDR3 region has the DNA TGTGCCAGCAGCCACACCGGGACAGGGGGTAGGGATGAGCAGTTCTTC. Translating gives CASSHTGTGGRDEQFF.

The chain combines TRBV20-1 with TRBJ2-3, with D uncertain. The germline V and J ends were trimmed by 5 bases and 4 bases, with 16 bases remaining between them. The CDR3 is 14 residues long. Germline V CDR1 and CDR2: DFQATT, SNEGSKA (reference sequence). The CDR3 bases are TGCAGTGCTCCCCGGTTAGCCCTTGCAGATACGCAGTATTTT. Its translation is CSAPRLALADTQYF.

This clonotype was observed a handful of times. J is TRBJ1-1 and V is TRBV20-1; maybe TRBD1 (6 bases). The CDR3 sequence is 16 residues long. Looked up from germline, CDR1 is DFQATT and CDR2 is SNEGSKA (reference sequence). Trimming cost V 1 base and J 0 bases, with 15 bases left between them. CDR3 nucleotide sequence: TGCAGTGCTAGAGCACAGGGTTTTGAGATGAACACTGAAGCTTTCTTT. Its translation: CSARAQGFEMNTEAFF.

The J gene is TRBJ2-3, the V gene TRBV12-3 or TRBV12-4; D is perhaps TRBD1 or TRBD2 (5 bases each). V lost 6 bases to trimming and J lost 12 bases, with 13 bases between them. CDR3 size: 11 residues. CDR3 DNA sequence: TGTGCCAGCAGGACGGGGCCCGTACAGTATTTT. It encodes CASRTGPVQYF.

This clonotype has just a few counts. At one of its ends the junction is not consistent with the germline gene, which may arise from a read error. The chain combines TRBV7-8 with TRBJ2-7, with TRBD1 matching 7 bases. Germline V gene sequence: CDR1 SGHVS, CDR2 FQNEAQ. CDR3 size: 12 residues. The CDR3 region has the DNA TGTGCCAGCAGCCCGCCCGGGACAGCTATCTCCTTC. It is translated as CASSPPGTAISF.

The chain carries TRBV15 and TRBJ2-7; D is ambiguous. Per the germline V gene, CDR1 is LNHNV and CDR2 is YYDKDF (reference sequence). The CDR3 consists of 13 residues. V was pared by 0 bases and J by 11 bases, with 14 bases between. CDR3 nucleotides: TGTGCCACCAGCAGAGATTCATCGCCCCACGAGTACTTC. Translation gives CATSRDSSPHEYF.

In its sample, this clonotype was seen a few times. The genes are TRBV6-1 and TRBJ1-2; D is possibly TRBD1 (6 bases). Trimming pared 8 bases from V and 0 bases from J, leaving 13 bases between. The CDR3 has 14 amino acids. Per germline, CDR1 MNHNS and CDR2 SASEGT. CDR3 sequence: CASGRQAPNYGYTF. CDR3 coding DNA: TGTGCCAGCGGTAGACAGGCCCCTAACTATGGCTACACCTTC.

As DNA, the CDR3 is TGTGCCAGCAGCCCACCTCTCCTCCGGGACAACGAAAAACTGTTTTTT. Translating it yields CASSPPLLRDNEKLFF. V is TRBV11-3 and J is TRBJ1-4; TRBD1 is a possible D gene (6 bases). CDR1 and CDR2 (germline): SGHNT, YENEEA. With 5 bases removed from V and 8 bases from J, the gap between germline ends came to 21 bases. This CDR3 region has 16 residues.

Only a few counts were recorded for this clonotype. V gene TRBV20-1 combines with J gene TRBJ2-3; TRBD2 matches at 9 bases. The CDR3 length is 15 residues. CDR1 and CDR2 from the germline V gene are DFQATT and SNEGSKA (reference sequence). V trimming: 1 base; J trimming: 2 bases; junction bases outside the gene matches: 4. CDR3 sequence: CSARGSGGITDTQYF. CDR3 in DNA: TGCAGTGCTAGAGGTAGCGGGGGCATCACAGATACGCAGTATTTT.

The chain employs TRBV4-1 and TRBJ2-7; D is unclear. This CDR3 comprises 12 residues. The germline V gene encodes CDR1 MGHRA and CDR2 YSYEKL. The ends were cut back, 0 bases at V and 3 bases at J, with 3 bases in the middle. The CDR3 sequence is CASSQDGYEQYF. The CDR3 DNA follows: TGCGCCAGCAGCCAAGACGGCTACGAGCAGTACTTC.

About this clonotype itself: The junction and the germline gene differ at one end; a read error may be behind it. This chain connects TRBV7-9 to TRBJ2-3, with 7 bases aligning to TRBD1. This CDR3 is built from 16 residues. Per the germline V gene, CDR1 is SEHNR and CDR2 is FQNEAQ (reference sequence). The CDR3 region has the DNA TGTGCCAGCAGCCCCCAAGCCCAGGGGGACACAGATATGCAGTATTTT. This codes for CASSPQAQGDTDMQYF.

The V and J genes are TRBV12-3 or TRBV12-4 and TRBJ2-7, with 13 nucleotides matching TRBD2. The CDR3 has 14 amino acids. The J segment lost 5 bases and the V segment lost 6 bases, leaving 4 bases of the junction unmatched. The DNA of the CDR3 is TGTGCCAGCAGCCTTACTAGCGGGGGGGACGAGCAGTACTTC. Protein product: CASSLTSGGDEQYF.